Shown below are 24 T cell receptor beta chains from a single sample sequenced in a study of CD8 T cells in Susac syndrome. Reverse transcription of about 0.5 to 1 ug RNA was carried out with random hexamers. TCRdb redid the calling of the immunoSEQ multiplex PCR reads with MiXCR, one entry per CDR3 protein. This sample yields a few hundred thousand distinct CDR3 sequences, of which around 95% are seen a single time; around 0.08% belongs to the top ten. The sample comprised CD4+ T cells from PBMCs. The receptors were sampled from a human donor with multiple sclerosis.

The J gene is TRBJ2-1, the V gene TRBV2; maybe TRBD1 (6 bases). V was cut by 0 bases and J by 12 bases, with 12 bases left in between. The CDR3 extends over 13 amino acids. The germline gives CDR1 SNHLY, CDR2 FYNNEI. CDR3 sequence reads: CASSEAGTQGQFF. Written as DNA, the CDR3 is TGTGCCAGCAGTGAAGCTGGGACACAAGGGCAGTTCTTC.

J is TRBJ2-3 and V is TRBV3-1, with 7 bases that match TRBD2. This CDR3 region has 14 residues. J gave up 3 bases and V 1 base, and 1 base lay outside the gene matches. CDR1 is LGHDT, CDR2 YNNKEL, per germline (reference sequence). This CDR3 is CASSQGGGTDTQYF. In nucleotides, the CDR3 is TGTGCCAGCAGCCAAGGCGGGGGAACAGATACGCAGTATTTT.

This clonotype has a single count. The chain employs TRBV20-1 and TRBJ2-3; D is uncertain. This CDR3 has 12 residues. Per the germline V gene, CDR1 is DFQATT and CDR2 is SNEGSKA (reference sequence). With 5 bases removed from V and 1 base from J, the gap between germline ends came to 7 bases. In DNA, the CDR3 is TGCAGTGCTTTCGGTCGCACAGATACGCAGTATTTT. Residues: CSAFGRTDTQYF.

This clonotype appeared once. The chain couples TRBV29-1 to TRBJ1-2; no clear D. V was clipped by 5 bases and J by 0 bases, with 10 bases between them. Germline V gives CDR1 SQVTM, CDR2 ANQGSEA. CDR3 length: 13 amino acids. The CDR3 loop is CSVSWQANYGYTF. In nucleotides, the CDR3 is TGCAGCGTTTCCTGGCAGGCTAACTATGGCTACACCTTC.

The CDR3 loop reads CASLRGPGANVLTF. The DNA for the CDR3 is TGTGCCAGTTTGAGGGGGCCCGGGGCCAACGTCCTGACTTTC. The chain carries TRBV12-3 or TRBV12-4 and TRBJ2-6; 7 nucleotides line up with TRBD1. The junction had 6 bases not matched to a gene; V was cut back by 9 bases and J by 4 bases. The CDR3 is 14 residues long.

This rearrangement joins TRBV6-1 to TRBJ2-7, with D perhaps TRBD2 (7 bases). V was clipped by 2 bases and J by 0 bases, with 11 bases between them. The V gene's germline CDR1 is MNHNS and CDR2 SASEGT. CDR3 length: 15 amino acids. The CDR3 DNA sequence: TGTGCCAGCAGTGAACTAGCGGACAGCTCCTACGAGCAGTACGTC. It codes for CASSELADSSYEQYV.

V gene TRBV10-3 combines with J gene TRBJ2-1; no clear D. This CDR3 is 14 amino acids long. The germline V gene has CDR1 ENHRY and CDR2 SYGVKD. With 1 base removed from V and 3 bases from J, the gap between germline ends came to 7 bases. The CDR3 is CAISEFADYNEQFF. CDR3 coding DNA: TGTGCCATCAGTGAGTTCGCCGACTACAATGAGCAGTTCTTC.

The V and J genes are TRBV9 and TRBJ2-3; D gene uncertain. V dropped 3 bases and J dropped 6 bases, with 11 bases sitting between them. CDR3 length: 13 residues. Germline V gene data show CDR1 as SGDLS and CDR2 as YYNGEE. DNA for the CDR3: TGTGCCAGCAGCGCCATGCGACGGGATACGCAGTATTTT. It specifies CASSAMRRDTQYF.

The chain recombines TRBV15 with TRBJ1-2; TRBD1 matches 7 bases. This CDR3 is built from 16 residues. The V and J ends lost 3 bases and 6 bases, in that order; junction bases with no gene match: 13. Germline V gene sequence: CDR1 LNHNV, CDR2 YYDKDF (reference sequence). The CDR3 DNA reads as TGTGCCACCAGCAGGGATCTAACAGGGGTCGTGAATGGCTACACCTTC. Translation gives CATSRDLTGVVNGYTF.

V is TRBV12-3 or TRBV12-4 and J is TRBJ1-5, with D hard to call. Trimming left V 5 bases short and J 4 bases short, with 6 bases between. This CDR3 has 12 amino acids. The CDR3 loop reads CASSMGNQPQHF. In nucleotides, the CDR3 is TGTGCCAGCAGTATGGGTAATCAGCCCCAGCATTTT.

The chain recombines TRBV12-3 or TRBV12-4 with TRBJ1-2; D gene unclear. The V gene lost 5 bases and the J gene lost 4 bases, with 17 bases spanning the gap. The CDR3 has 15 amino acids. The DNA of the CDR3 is TGTGCCAGCAGTCTCTCGAAACCGTGGGGCTATGGCTACACCTTC. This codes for CASSLSKPWGYGYTF.

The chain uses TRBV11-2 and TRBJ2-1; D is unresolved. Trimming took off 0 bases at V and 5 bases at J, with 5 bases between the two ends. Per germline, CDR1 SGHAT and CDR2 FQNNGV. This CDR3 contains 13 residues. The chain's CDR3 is CASSLDRHNEQFF. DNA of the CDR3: TGTGCCAGCAGCTTAGACAGACACAATGAGCAGTTCTTC.

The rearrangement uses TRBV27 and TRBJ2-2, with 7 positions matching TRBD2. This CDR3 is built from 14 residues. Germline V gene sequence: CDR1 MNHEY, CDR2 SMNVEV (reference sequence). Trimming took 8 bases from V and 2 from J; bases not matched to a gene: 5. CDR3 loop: CASLGGTNTGELFF. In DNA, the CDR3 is TGTGCCAGCCTCGGGGGGACCAACACCGGGGAGCTGTTTTTT.

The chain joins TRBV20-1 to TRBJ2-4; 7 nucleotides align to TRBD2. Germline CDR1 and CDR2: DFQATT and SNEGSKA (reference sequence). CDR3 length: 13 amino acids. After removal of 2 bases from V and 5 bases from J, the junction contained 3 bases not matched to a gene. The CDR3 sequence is CSARPSGENIQYF. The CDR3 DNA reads TGCAGTGCTAGACCCAGCGGGGAAAACATTCAGTACTTC.

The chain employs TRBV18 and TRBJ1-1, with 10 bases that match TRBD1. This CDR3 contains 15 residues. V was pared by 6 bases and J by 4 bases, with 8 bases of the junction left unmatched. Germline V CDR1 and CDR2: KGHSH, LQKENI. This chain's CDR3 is CASSPKTGGFTEAFF. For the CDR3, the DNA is TGTGCCAGCTCTCCCAAGACAGGGGGCTTCACTGAAGCTTTCTTT.

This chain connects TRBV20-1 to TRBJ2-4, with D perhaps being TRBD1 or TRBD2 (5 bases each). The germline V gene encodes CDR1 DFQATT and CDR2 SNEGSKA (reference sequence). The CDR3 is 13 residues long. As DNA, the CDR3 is TGCAGCTCCCCGGGCCCAGGGAGCAACATTCAGTACTTC. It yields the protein CSSPGPGSNIQYF.

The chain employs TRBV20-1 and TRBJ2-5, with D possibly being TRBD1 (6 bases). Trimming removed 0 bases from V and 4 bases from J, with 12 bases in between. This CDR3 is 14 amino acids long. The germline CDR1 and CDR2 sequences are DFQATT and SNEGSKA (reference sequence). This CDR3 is CSARDLARGETQYF. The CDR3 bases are TGCAGTGCTAGAGATCTCGCCAGGGGAGAGACCCAGTACTTC.

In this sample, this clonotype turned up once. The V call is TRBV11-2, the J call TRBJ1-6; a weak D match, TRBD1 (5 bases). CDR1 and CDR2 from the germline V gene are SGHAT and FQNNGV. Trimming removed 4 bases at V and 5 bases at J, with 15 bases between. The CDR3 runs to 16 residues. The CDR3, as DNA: TGTGCCAGCAGCTACATGACTTCCAGGGATAATTCACCCCTCCACTTT. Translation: CASSYMTSRDNSPLHF.

The CDR3 DNA is TGTGCCAGCAGTCCTCCAAGACGGGATACGCAGTATTTT. This sequence encodes CASSPPRRDTQYF. The chain has TRBV28 and TRBJ2-3; D is ambiguous. Trimming removed 5 bases at V and 6 bases at J, with 12 bases between. CDR1 is MDHEN, CDR2 SYDVKM, per germline. CDR3 length: 13 residues.

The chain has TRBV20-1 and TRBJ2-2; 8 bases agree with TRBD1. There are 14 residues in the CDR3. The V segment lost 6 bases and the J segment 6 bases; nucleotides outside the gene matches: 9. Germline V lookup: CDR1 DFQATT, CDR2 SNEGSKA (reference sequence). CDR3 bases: TGCAGTGCGATTACCAGGGGGCAACCCGGGGAGCTGTTTTTT. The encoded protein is CSAITRGQPGELFF.

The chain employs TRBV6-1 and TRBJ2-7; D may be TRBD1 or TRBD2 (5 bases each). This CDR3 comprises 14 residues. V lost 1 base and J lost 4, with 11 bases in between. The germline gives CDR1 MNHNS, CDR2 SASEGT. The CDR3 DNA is TGTGCCAGCAGTGAAGTGCTGGGGGTTTACGAGCAGTACGTC. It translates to CASSEVLGVYEQYV.

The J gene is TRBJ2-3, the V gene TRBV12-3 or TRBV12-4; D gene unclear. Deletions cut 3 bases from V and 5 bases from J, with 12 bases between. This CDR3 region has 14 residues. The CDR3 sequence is CASSFTGLEDTQYF. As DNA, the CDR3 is TGTGCCAGCAGTTTCACCGGTCTCGAAGATACGCAGTATTTT.

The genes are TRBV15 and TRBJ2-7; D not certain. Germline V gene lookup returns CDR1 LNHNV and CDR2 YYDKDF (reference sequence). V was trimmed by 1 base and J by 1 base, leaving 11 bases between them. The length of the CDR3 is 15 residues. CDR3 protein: CATSRGSSLSYEQYF. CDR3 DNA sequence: TGTGCCACCAGCAGAGGCAGTTCTCTATCCTACGAGCAGTACTTC.

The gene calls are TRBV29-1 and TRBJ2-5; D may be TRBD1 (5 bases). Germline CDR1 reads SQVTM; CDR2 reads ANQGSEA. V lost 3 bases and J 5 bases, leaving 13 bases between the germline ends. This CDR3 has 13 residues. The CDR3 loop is CSVEVSQGETQYF. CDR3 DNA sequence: TGCAGCGTTGAGGTTAGCCAGGGCGAGACCCAGTACTTC.